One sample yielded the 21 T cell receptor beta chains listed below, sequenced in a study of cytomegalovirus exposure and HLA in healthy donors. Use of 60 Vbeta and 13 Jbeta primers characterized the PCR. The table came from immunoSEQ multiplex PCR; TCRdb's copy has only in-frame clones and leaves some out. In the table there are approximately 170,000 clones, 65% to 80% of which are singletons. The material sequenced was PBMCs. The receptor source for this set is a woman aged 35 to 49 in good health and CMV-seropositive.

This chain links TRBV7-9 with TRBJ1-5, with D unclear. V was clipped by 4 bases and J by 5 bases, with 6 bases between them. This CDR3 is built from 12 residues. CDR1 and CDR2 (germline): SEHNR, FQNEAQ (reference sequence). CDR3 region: CASSSQDQPQHF. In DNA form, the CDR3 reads TGTGCCAGCAGCTCACAAGATCAGCCCCAGCATTTT. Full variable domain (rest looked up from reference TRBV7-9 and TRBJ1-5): DTGVSQNPRHKITKRGQNVTFRCDPISEHNRLYWYRQTLGQGPEFLTYFQNEAQLEKSRLLSDRFSAERPKGSFSTLEIQRTEQGDSAMYLCASSSQDQPQHFGDGTRLSIL.

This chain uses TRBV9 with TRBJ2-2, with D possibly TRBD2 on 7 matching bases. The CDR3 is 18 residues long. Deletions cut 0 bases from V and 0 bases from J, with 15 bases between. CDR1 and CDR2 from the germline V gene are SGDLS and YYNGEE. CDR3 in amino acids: CASSVAGGPITNTGELFF. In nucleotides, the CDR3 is TGTGCCAGCAGCGTAGCGGGGGGCCCTATAACGAACACCGGGGAGCTGTTTTTT. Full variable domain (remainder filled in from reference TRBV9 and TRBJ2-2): DSGVTQTPKHLITATGQRVTLRCSPRSGDLSVYWYQQSLDQGLQFLIQYYNGEERAKGNILERFSAQQFPDLHSELNLSSLELGDSALYFCASSVAGGPITNTGELFFGEGSRLTVL.

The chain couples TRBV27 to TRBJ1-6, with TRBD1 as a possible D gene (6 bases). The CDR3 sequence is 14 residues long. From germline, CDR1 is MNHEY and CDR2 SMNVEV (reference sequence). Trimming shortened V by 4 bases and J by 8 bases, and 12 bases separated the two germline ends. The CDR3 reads CASSSGTHDSPLHF. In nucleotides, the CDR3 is TGTGCCAGCAGTTCTGGGACACATGATTCACCCCTCCACTTT.

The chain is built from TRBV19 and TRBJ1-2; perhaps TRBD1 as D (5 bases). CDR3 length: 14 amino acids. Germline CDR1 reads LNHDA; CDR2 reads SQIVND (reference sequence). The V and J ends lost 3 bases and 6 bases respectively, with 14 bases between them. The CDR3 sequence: CASSMLGRDDGYTF. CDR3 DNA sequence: TGTGCCAGTAGTATGCTGGGCAGGGATGATGGCTACACCTTC.

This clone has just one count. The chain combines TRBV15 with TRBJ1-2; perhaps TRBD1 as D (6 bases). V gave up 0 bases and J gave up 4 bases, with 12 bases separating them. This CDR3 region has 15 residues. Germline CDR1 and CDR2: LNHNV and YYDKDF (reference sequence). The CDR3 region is CATSRDPTGAYGYTF. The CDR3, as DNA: TGTGCCACCAGCAGAGACCCGACAGGCGCCTATGGCTACACCTTC.

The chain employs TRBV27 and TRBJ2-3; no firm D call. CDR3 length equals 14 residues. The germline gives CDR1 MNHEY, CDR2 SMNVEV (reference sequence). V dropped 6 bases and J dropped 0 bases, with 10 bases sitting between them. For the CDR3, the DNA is TGTGCCAGCAGGGTAACACAAAGCACAGATACGCAGTATTTT. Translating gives CASRVTQSTDTQYF.

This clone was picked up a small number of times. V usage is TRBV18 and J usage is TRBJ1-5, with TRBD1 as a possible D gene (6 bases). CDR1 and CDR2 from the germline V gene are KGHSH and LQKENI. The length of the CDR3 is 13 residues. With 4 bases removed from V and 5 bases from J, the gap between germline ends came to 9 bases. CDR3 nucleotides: TGTGCCAGCTCACAAGGGGGAGATCAGCCCCAGCATTTT. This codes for CASSQGGDQPQHF.

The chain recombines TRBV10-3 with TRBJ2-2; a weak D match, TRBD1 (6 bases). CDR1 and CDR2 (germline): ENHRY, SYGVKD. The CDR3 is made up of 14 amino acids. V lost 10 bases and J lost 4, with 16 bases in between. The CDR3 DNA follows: TGTGCCACTGGGGGCACCTCGGGCACCGGGGAGCTGTTTTTT. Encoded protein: CATGGTSGTGELFF.

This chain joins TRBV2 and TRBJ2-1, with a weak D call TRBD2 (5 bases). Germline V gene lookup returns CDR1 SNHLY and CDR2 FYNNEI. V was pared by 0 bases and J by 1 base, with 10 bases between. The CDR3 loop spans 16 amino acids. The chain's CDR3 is CASSEAPPGSYNEQFF. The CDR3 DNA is TGTGCCAGCAGTGAAGCCCCACCGGGGTCCTACAATGAGCAGTTCTTC.

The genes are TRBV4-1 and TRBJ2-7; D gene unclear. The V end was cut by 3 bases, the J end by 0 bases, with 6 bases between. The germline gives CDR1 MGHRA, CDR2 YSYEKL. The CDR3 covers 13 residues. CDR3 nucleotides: TGCGCCAGCAGCCATTACAGCTCCTACGAGCAGTACTTC. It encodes CASSHYSSYEQYF.

The CDR3 here is CASSEIGGSNQPQHF. The CDR3 coding sequence is TGTGCCAGCAGTGAAATCGGGGGAAGCAATCAGCCCCAGCATTTT. The chain uses TRBV6-1 and TRBJ1-5; weak D call: TRBD1 (5 bases). V dropped 2 bases and J dropped 1 base, with 9 bases sitting between them. Per germline, CDR1 MNHNS and CDR2 SASEGT. The CDR3 spans 15 residues.

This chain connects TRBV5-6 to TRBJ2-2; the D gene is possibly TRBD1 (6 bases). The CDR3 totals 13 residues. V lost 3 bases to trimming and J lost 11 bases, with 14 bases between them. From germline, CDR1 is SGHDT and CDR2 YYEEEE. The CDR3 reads CASSYDRMGELFF. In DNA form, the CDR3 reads TGTGCCAGCAGCTACGACAGGATGGGCGAGCTGTTTTTT.

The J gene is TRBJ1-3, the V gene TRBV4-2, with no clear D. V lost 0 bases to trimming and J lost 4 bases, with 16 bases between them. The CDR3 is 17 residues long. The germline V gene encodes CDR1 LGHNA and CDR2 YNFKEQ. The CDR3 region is CASSQDTRSVAGNTIYF. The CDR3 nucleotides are TGTGCCAGCAGCCAAGATACTAGGTCTGTGGCGGGAAACACCATATATTTT.

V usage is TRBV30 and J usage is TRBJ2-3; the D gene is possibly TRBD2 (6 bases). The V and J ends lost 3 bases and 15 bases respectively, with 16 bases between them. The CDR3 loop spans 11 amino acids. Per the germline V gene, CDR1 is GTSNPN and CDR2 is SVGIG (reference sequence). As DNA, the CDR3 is TGTGCCTGGAGAAAAATGCGGGGCGTATATTTT. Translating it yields CAWRKMRGVYF.

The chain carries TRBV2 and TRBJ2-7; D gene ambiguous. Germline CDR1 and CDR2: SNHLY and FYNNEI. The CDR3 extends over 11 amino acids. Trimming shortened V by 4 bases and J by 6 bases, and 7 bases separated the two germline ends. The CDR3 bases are TGTGCCAGCAGTGCCCTATTCGAGCAGTACTTC. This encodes CASSALFEQYF.

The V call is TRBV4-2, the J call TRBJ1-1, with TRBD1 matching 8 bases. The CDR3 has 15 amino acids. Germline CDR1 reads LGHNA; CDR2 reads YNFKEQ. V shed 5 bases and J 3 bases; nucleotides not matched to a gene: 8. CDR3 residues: CASSNTGGRDTEAFF. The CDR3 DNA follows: TGTGCCAGCAGCAATACAGGGGGTCGGGACACTGAAGCTTTCTTT.

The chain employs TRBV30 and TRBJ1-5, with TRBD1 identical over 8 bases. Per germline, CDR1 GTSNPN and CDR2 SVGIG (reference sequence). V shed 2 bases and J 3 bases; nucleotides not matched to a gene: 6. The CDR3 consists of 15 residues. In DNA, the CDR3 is TGTGCCTGGAGTTCAGGGGGCCGATTCAATCAGCCCCAGCATTTT. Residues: CAWSSGGRFNQPQHF.

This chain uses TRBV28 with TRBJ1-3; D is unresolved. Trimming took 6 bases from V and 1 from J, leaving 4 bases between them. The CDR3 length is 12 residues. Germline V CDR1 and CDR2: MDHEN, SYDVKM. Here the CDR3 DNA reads TGTGCCAGCAGCCCGTCTGGAAACACCATATATTTT. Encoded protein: CASSPSGNTIYF. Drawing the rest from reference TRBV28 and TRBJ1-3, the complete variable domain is DVKVTQSSRYLVKRTGEKVFLECVQDMDHENMFWYRQDPGLGLRLIYFSYDVKMKEKGDIPEGYSVSREKKERFSLILESASTNQTSMYLCASSPSGNTIYFGEGSWLTVV.

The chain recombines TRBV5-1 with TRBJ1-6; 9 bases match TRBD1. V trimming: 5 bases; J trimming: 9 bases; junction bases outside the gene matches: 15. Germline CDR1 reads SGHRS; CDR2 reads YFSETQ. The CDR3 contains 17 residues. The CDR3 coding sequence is TGCGCCAGCAGGCGTGACAGGGGGGGATCCTCTCCTTCACCCCTCCACTTT. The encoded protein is CASRRDRGGSSPSPLHF.

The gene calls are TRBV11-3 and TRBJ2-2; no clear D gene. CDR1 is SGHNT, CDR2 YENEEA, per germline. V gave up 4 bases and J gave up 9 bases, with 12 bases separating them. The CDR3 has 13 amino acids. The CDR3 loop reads CASSSLTGRELFF. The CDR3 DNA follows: TGTGCCAGCAGCTCCCTGACTGGCCGGGAGCTGTTTTTT.

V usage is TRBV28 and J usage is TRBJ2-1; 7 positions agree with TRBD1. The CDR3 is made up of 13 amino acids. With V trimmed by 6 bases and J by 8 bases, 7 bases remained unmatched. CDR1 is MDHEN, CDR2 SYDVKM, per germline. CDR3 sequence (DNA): TGTGCCAGCAGATCTAACAGGGGTGATGAGCAGTTCTTC. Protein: CASRSNRGDEQFF.